This TCR beta chain was retrieved from a study of CD8 T cells in ankylosing spondylitis. Findings and limits, study-wide: Disease-linked clones reportedly showed significant enrichment in matched ankylosing spondylitis synovial fluid. Ankylosing spondylitis blood appeared to be characterized by a TCR beta motif of eight highly homologous variants.

Trimming removed 6 bases from V and 0 bases from J; junction bases left unmatched: 2. This CDR3 is 13 amino acids long. In germline, CDR1 is SNHLY, CDR2 FYNNEI. Via MiXCR, TCRdb re-called the 5' RACE reads, giving one row per CDR3 protein. The table includes approximately 540,000 distinct CDR3 sequences, over 9.5% detected once. As for this clonotype: Its antigen is currently unknown.

The rearrangement links TRBV2 to TRBJ2-7, with 7 nucleotides matching TRBD2. What was sequenced was blood, either unsorted or a sorted T cell fraction (not recorded which). The TCR comes from a male donor with ankylosing spondylitis. This CDR3 is CASRGGASYEQYF. The CDR3 coding sequence is TGTGCCAGCAGGGGAGGGGCCTCCTACGAGCAGTACTTC.